A selection of T cell receptor beta chains follows, all from one sample in a study of blood T cell repertoires in COVID-19. The table came from immunoSEQ multiplex PCR; TCRdb's copy has only in-frame clones and leaves some out. This table has just under 350,000 clones, around 82% appearing once. The sequenced sample consisted of peripheral blood. These TCRs come from a man younger than 45 with active or convalescent COVID-19. The CDR3 runs from the conserved cysteine through the conserved F or W. D genes are given only for firm matches. Clone size appears in some rows only: once, few, many, or a class for an expanded clone.

CDR3 length	D gene	V gene	J gene	clone size	CDR3 protein	CDR3 DNA
16	TRBD1	TRBV29-1	TRBJ2-5	-	CSVAPGTGGSGETQYF	TGCAGCGTTGCACCCGGGACAGGGGGGTCAGGAGAGACCCAGTACTTC
14	-	TRBV7-9	TRBJ1-1	-	CASSLVRGRSEAFF	TGTGCCAGCAGCTTAGTTAGGGGCAGGTCTGAAGCTTTCTTT
14	TRBD1	TRBV5-4	TRBJ2-1	-	CASSLGQGYNEQFF	TGTGCCAGCAGCTTGGGACAGGGTTACAATGAGCAGTTCTTC
13	-	TRBV9	TRBJ1-2	-	CASTSRVGYGYTF	TGTGCCAGCACCTCGCGGGTTGGCTATGGCTACACCTTC
15	-	TRBV5-8	TRBJ2-5	-	CASSLVVPEAETQYF	TGTGCCAGCAGCTTGGTTGTACCAGAGGCGGAGACCCAGTACTTC
12	-	TRBV11-3	TRBJ1-2	-	CASSLSGTGYTF	TGTGCCAGCAGCTTATCGGGTACGGGCTACACCTTC
14	-	TRBV6-5	TRBJ2-2	-	CASRPGQSTGELFF	TGTGCCAGCAGACCAGGACAGAGCACCGGGGAGCTGTTTTTT
17	-	TRBV9	TRBJ2-3	-	CASSVTGSGTYTDTQYF	TGTGCCAGCAGCGTCACAGGGTCGGGAACCTACACAGATACGCAGTATTTT
16	TRBD1	TRBV15	TRBJ1-2	-	CATSRDWKGAITGYTF	TGTGCCACCAGCAGAGATTGGAAGGGGGCTATTACGGGCTACACCTTC
14	TRBD1	TRBV30	TRBJ1-6	-	CAWRPPGGGSPLHF	TGTGCCTGGAGGCCCCCAGGGGGTGGTTCACCCCTCCACTTT
14	TRBD1	TRBV6-6	TRBJ1-6	-	CASSFRDRDSPLHF	TGTGCCAGCAGTTTCCGGGACAGAGATTCACCCCTCCACTTT
15	TRBD2	TRBV10-3	TRBJ2-2	once	CAIPRKRESTGELFF	TGTGCCATCCCAAGGAAGCGGGAGTCCACCGGGGAGCTGTTTTTT
13	-	TRBV2	TRBJ1-1	-	CASTWDTLVGAFF	TGTGCCAGCACTTGGGACACCCTAGTGGGAGCTTTCTTT
14	-	TRBV5-6	TRBJ2-7	-	CASSLATKNYEQYF	TGTGCCAGCAGCTTGGCTACTAAAAATTACGAGCAGTACTTC
13	-	TRBV19	TRBJ1-1	-	CASSQSRDTEAFF	TGTGCCAGTAGTCAATCGCGGGACACTGAAGCTTTCTTT